These T cell receptor beta chains were read from a single sample in a study of shared clonotypes between healthy human individuals. Assay used: immunoSEQ multiplex PCR; TCRdb lists only in-frame clones, some missing. The sample lists approximately 640,000 clones, around 72% occurring once. Sequencing input: memory CD4+ T cells sorted from blood. These TCRs come from a woman aged 30 to 39 in good health. The CDR3 runs from the conserved cysteine through the conserved F or W.

CDR3	V	J
CASSDQANYGYTF	TRBV2	TRBJ1-2
CASSPQDSGTEAFF	TRBV7-2	TRBJ1-1
CASSLSRGRGGGELFF	TRBV5-1	TRBJ2-2
CASSPVVAGLKSPSYEQYF	TRBV28	TRBJ2-7
CASSPAQGNTEAFF	TRBV6-1	TRBJ1-1
CAIAPQIDNEQFF	TRBV10-3	TRBJ2-1
CSASDYEQYF	TRBV20-1	TRBJ2-7
CATSREGTGGMRTEAFF	TRBV15	TRBJ1-1
CASSRLAVNSYEQYF	TRBV5-1	TRBJ2-7
CASSQDSSGLNQPQHF	TRBV4-1	TRBJ1-5
CASSLGAGARGYEQYF	TRBV6-6	TRBJ2-7
CASSAGTSGINEQFF	TRBV2	TRBJ2-1
CASSFFLADLPSNTGELFF	TRBV5-6	TRBJ2-2
CASSPDPASGSYEQYF	TRBV4-2	-
CASSIGARGGEAFF	TRBV5-1	TRBJ1-1
CASRERDGTTTAYEQYF	TRBV19	TRBJ2-7
CASSDPHGGGYEQYF	TRBV6-6	TRBJ2-7
CASSPGQGLLFF	TRBV5-4	TRBJ1-4
CASSLNPYRGLGEKLFF	TRBV11-2	TRBJ1-4
CASSQGDSPDEQYF	TRBV4-1	TRBJ2-7
CATSTQLDTEAFF	TRBV15	TRBJ1-1
CASMATLGSEQYF	TRBV19	TRBJ2-7
CASSLRLMDTSRGEQFF	TRBV5-4	TRBJ2-1
CASSRQGQETQYF	TRBV5-4	TRBJ2-5
CATSRVVGGPYEQYF	TRBV15	TRBJ2-7
CASSVRDTGELFF	TRBV2	TRBJ2-2
CASSPQDRQGDNEQFF	TRBV4-1	TRBJ2-1
CASSSGRLGYEQYF	TRBV5-1	TRBJ2-7
CASSLEGGGNQPQHF	TRBV5-1	TRBJ1-5
CASSRGTGIHEQYF	TRBV11-2	TRBJ2-7
CASRNVGETQYF	TRBV28	TRBJ2-5
CASRGRYEQYF	TRBV6-1	TRBJ2-7
CASSRDGENTGELFF	TRBV19	TRBJ2-2
CASSRSGSYEQYF	TRBV19	TRBJ2-7
CASRTSRTGNTIYF	TRBV6-5	TRBJ1-3
CASSIAAGRTEAFF	TRBV19	TRBJ1-1
CASSPPQGRGSAYNEQFF	TRBV18	TRBJ2-1
CASRTTGGANVLTF	TRBV27	TRBJ2-6
CASSTDSLKSTDTQYF	TRBV19	TRBJ2-3